The next 28 T cell receptor beta chains were all read from a single sample in a study of blood T cell repertoires in COVID-19. Sequencing used immunoSEQ multiplex PCR; TCRdb keeps in-frame clones, though not all of them. The data show approximately 94,000 clones, with 70% to 90% seen just once and around 4.5% held by the top ten. The sequencing input was peripheral blood. The receptors were sampled from a woman of 80 years or more with active COVID-19.

The chain couples TRBV9 to TRBJ2-2, with D perhaps TRBD2 (6 bases). V was pared by 2 bases and J by 4 bases, with 12 bases between. The CDR3 sequence is 15 residues long. In germline, CDR1 is SGDLS, CDR2 YYNGEE. The CDR3 here is CASSVEGGGTGELFF. The CDR3 DNA follows: TGTGCCAGCAGCGTGGAGGGAGGCGGCACCGGGGAGCTGTTTTTT.

This chain connects TRBV6-5 to TRBJ2-2; D gene ambiguous. Germline CDR1 and CDR2: MNHEY and SVGAGI. The CDR3 has 11 amino acids. V gave up 6 bases and J gave up 8 bases, with 7 bases separating them. CDR3 sequence: CASSRQGELFF. The CDR3 bases are TGTGCCAGCAGCAGACAAGGGGAGCTGTTTTTT.

V is TRBV3-1 (or the pseudogene TRBV3-2) and J is TRBJ1-1; tentative D call: TRBD1 (5 bases). The length of the CDR3 is 16 residues. With 4 bases removed from V and 1 base from J, the gap between germline ends came to 16 bases. CDR1 LGHDT and CDR2 YNNKEL come from the germline V gene (reference sequence). The CDR3 nucleotides read TGTGCCAGCAGCCCCGGGGGAGCGGGGGGGAACACTGAAGCTTTCTTT. Its protein product is CASSPGGAGGNTEAFF.

This clone appeared a single time. The chain recombines TRBV28 with TRBJ1-4; 10 bases fit TRBD1. CDR3 length: 21 amino acids. Per germline, CDR1 MDHEN and CDR2 SYDVKM. J gave up 4 bases and V 2 bases, and 19 bases lay outside the gene matches. CDR3 DNA: TGTGCCAGCAGTTTACCCGCCACGATCCTAAGACAGGGGGCAAATAATGAAAAACTGTTTTTT. This translates into CASSLPATILRQGANNEKLFF.

This chain joins TRBV12-5 and TRBJ2-1; no definite D call. There are 11 residues in the CDR3. Germline assignment: CDR1 LGHNT and CDR2 FRNRAP. Between the trimmed V and J ends, which lost 1 base and 10 bases, there was a span of 5 bases. Here the CDR3 DNA reads TGTGCTAGTGGTTTGGAGGAGGAGCAGTTCTTC. Translated, it gives CASGLEEEQFF. Full variable domain (remainder filled in from reference TRBV12-5 and TRBJ2-1): DARVTQTPRHKVTEMGQEVTMRCQPILGHNTVFWYRQTMMQGLELLAYFRNRAPLDDSGMPKDRFSAEMPDATLATLKIQPSEPRDSAVYFCASGLEEEQFFGPGTRLTVL.

The chain combines TRBV19 with TRBJ2-4; TRBD2 aligns across 8 bases. The CDR3 is 18 amino acids. Per the germline V gene, CDR1 is LNHDA and CDR2 is SQIVND (reference sequence). The trim removed 2 bases at V and 5 bases at J, leaving 14 bases unmatched. The CDR3 nucleotides are TGTGCCAGTAGTATAAAGGGGAGCGGGAGTGAGTACCAAAACATTCAGTACTTC. This translates into CASSIKGSGSEYQNIQYF.

The chain combines TRBV3-1 (or the pseudogene TRBV3-2) with TRBJ1-2; no clear D. The V end lost 1 base, the J end lost 7 bases, and 4 bases lay between the germline ends. The CDR3 runs 11 residues. Per the germline V gene, CDR1 is LGHDT and CDR2 is YNNKEL (reference sequence). CDR3 DNA: TGTGCCAGCAGCCAAGCATCTGGCTACACCTTC. Encoded protein: CASSQASGYTF.

The chain links TRBV2 to TRBJ2-3, with 10 bases lining up with TRBD2. J lost 2 bases, V lost 7 bases, and 6 bases had no gene match. Germline V gene lookup returns CDR1 SNHLY and CDR2 FYNNEI. This CDR3 has 15 residues. CDR3 in amino acids: CASILAGGLTDTQYF. In nucleotides, the CDR3 is TGTGCCAGCATTTTAGCGGGAGGCCTCACAGATACGCAGTATTTT.

This chain connects TRBV9 to TRBJ2-7; a possible D gene is TRBD2 (5 bases). CDR1 SGDLS and CDR2 YYNGEE come from the germline V gene. Trimming removed 4 bases at V and 2 bases at J, with 16 bases between. The CDR3 has 15 residues. The CDR3 loop is CASSPSVGVTYEQYF. As DNA, the CDR3 is TGTGCCAGCAGCCCCTCGGTCGGGGTTACCTACGAGCAGTACTTC.

The chain has TRBV5-1 and TRBJ2-7; a weak D match, TRBD1 (6 bases). Germline CDR1 SGHRS, CDR2 YFSETQ. The CDR3 is 15 amino acids. The V end was cut by 0 bases, the J end by 2 bases, with 12 bases between. The CDR3 DNA sequence: TGCGCCAGCAGCTTGGAGTCAGGGGATACCTACGAGCAGTACTTC. Its protein is CASSLESGDTYEQYF.

The gene calls are TRBV29-1 and TRBJ2-1, with 12 bases identical to TRBD2. CDR1 SQVTM and CDR2 ANQGSEA come from the germline V gene. This CDR3 has 13 residues. V shed 6 bases and J 9 bases; nucleotides not matched to a gene: 6. The CDR3 is CSVTSGRPGEQFF. Written as DNA, the CDR3 is TGCAGCGTAACTAGCGGGAGGCCGGGTGAGCAGTTCTTC.

This CDR3 is CASSHRQRSSYEQYF. CDR3 coding DNA: TGCGCCAGCAGTCACAGACAGAGAAGCTCCTACGAGCAGTACTTC. The genes are TRBV23-1 and TRBJ2-7, with D perhaps matching TRBD1 (5 bases). TRBV23-1 is given ORF status, its function remaining uncertain. The germline V and J ends were trimmed by 3 bases and 0 bases, with 12 bases remaining between them. The CDR3 contains 15 residues.

J is TRBJ2-4 and V is TRBV19; TRBD2 agrees at 8 bases. V dropped 5 bases and J dropped 8; count of bases not matched to a gene: 8. Germline CDR1 reads LNHDA; CDR2 reads SQIVND (reference sequence). This CDR3 spans 14 amino acids. The CDR3 loop is CASSLPAGGHIQYF. The CDR3 DNA sequence: TGTGCCAGTAGTCTCCCTGCGGGGGGTCACATTCAGTACTTC.

This chain joins TRBV12-3 or TRBV12-4 and TRBJ2-1; 7 positions match TRBD2. Germline trimming cut 10 bases from V and 0 bases from J; bases unmatched to any gene: 3. The CDR3 consists of 13 residues. The CDR3 DNA sequence: TGTGCCATAGCGGGTAGCTCCTACAATGAGCAGTTCTTC. It translates to CAIAGSSYNEQFF.

V is TRBV2 and J is TRBJ2-3; TRBD2 matches at 7 bases. Trimming at V came to 7 bases and at J to 6 bases, leaving 4 bases not matched to a gene. The CDR3 is 12 residues long. Germline CDR1 reads SNHLY; CDR2 reads FYNNEI. The CDR3: CASKREADTQYF. CDR3 DNA: TGTGCCAGCAAACGGGAGGCGGATACGCAGTATTTT.

The chain combines TRBV10-3 with TRBJ2-1; 11 bases match TRBD2. The length of the CDR3 is 17 residues. V lost 2 bases to trimming and J lost 2 bases; unmatched junction nucleotides: 5. Germline V CDR1 and CDR2: ENHRY, SYGVKD. The CDR3 loop is CAISEMGLAEPYNEQFF. CDR3 bases: TGTGCCATCAGTGAGATGGGACTAGCGGAGCCCTACAATGAGCAGTTCTTC.

The chain has TRBV15 and TRBJ1-4; 8 bases agree with TRBD1. There are 15 residues in the CDR3. Germline V lookup: CDR1 LNHNV, CDR2 YYDKDF (reference sequence). Trimming at V came to 3 bases and at J to 7 bases, leaving 7 bases not matched to a gene. The CDR3 is CATSREAGGSEKLFF. The DNA of the CDR3 is TGTGCCACCAGCAGGGAGGCAGGGGGCAGTGAAAAACTGTTTTTT.

The chain uses TRBV6-8 and TRBJ2-7; 12 bases map to TRBD2. V lost 6 bases to trimming and J lost 5 bases; unmatched junction nucleotides: 8. This CDR3 has 15 residues. Germline V gene data show CDR1 as MNHGY and CDR2 as SAAAGT. CDR3 in DNA: TGTGCCAGCAGATCCCTAGCGGGAGGGCCAGACGAGCAGTACTTC. This encodes CASRSLAGGPDEQYF.

The chain has TRBV28 and TRBJ1-1; 9 bases match TRBD1. The CDR3 spans 15 residues. Germline CDR1 and CDR2: MDHEN and SYDVKM. Germline trimming cut 7 bases from V and 3 bases from J; bases unmatched to any gene: 9. For the CDR3, the DNA is TGTGCCAGCACCATCCGACAGGGGGATCACACTGAAGCTTTCTTT. Encoded protein: CASTIRQGDHTEAFF.

The chain has TRBV28 and TRBJ1-5; 8 positions agree with TRBD1. The germline V gene has CDR1 MDHEN and CDR2 SYDVKM. J gave up 6 bases and V 2 bases, and 6 bases lay outside the gene matches. The CDR3 is 15 amino acids. The CDR3 coding sequence is TGTGCCAGCAGTTTAAACAGGGGGGGTGGTCAGCCCCAGCATTTT. This translates into CASSLNRGGGQPQHF.

The CDR3 nucleotides read TGCAGTGCTAGTCCCGGGACGAACACCGGGGAGCTGTTTTTT. This encodes CSASPGTNTGELFF. The chain links TRBV20-1 to TRBJ2-2; a possible D gene is TRBD2 (5 bases). Germline assignment: CDR1 DFQATT and CDR2 SNEGSKA (reference sequence). The V and J ends lost 3 bases and 0 bases respectively, with 8 bases between them. The CDR3 spans 14 residues.

The chain employs TRBV5-1 and TRBJ2-2; a weak D match, TRBD1 (5 bases). Germline V gene data show CDR1 as SGHRS and CDR2 as YFSETQ. Trimming cost V 0 bases and J 6 bases, with 12 bases left between them. The CDR3 has 15 residues. The CDR3 reads CASSLVGAWPGELFF. As DNA, the CDR3 is TGCGCCAGCAGCTTGGTTGGGGCCTGGCCCGGGGAGCTGTTTTTT.

This sequence joins TRBV4-1 and TRBJ1-1; the D is unclear. The germline V gene has CDR1 MGHRA and CDR2 YSYEKL. The CDR3 has 13 residues. V dropped 5 bases and J dropped 10 bases, with 17 bases sitting between them. The chain's CDR3 is CASSYTNNGGAFF. DNA for the CDR3: TGCGCCAGCAGCTATACAAATAATGGAGGAGCTTTCTTT.

The genes are TRBV28 and TRBJ1-3, with TRBD1 matching over 7 bases. Germline V CDR1 and CDR2: MDHEN, SYDVKM. The CDR3 spans 14 residues. V was clipped by 5 bases and J by 3 bases; unmatched bases: 4. The CDR3 DNA follows: TGTGCCAGCAGTACAAGACAGGGTGGAAACACCATATATTTT. This gives the protein CASSTRQGGNTIYF.

The J gene is TRBJ2-2, the V gene TRBV4-3, with D possibly TRBD2 on 5 matching bases. CDR3 length equals 14 residues. The germline V gene has CDR1 LGHNA and CDR2 YSLEER. The V gene lost 4 bases and the J gene lost 2 bases, with 8 bases spanning the gap. The CDR3 nucleotides read TGCGCCAGCAGCCCGTCGGGAAACACCGGGGAGCTGTTTTTT. It codes for CASSPSGNTGELFF.

The V call is TRBV18, the J call TRBJ2-6; D is perhaps TRBD1 (5 bases). The ends were cut back, 2 bases at V and 0 bases at J, with 8 bases in the middle. This CDR3 contains 16 residues. The V gene's germline CDR1 is KGHSH and CDR2 LQKENI. For the CDR3, the DNA is TGTGCCAGCTCACCAGTGGGGCACTCTGGGGCCAACGTCCTGACTTTC. Translation gives CASSPVGHSGANVLTF.

The chain has TRBV25-1 and TRBJ2-1; the match to TRBD2 covers 9 bases. The germline V gene encodes CDR1 MGHDK and CDR2 SYGVNS. V dropped 6 bases and J dropped 7; count of bases not matched to a gene: 7. CDR3 length: 14 residues. The CDR3 loop reads CASRNSGSLNEQFF. The CDR3 nucleotides are TGTGCCAGCAGGAATAGCGGGAGTCTTAATGAGCAGTTCTTC.

Written as DNA, the CDR3 is TGTGCCAGCAGCTTGGACCATACAAACTATGGCTACACCTTC. It codes for CASSLDHTNYGYTF. The chain recombines TRBV5-5 with TRBJ1-2; D call uncertain. Germline CDR1 reads SGHKS; CDR2 reads YYEKEE (reference sequence). The V end was cut by 0 bases, the J end by 2 bases, with 8 bases between. The CDR3 has 14 residues.